These 10 T cell receptor beta chains were sequenced from one sample in a study of blood T cell repertoires in COVID-19. The table came from immunoSEQ multiplex PCR; TCRdb's copy has only in-frame clones and leaves some out. Among tens of thousands of clones listed, 70% to 85% were seen once. Sequences were obtained from peripheral blood. Source of these receptors: a man between 60 and 75 years old with acute or convalescent COVID-19.

The chain recombines TRBV20-1 with TRBJ2-5; 7 nucleotides agree with TRBD1. The CDR3 runs 11 residues. Looked up from germline, CDR1 is DFQATT and CDR2 is SNEGSKA (reference sequence). V trimming: 7 bases; J trimming: 3 bases; junction bases outside the gene matches: 2. CDR3 in amino acids: CSVDREETQYF. The CDR3 nucleotides read TGCAGTGTCGACAGGGAAGAGACCCAGTACTTC.

The CDR3 region has the DNA TGTGCCAGCAGCCTACCAGGACAGGGAGAGTACGAGCAGTACTTC. It is translated as CASSLPGQGEYEQYF. V and J are TRBV6-6 and TRBJ2-7; 8 bases are shared with TRBD1. The CDR3 covers 15 residues. V trimming: 6 bases; J trimming: 4 bases; junction bases outside the gene matches: 11. Per germline, CDR1 MNHNY and CDR2 SVGAGI (reference sequence).

The CDR3 DNA reads TGTGCCAGCAGAGGTCGGGGGAAAGGGCCTATTTCGATGAACACTGAAGCTTTCTTT. This encodes CASRGRGKGPISMNTEAFF. J is TRBJ1-1 and V is TRBV7-9, with D maybe TRBD1 (5 bases). Trimming took off 6 bases at V and 0 bases at J, with 26 bases between the two ends. This CDR3 is built from 19 residues. Germline V gene lookup returns CDR1 SEHNR and CDR2 FQNEAQ (reference sequence).

This clone came up a few times. V gene TRBV7-2 combines with J gene TRBJ1-3; D remains ambiguous. V lost 2 bases to trimming and J lost 1 base, with 6 bases between them. The germline V gene encodes CDR1 SGHTA and CDR2 FQGNSA. The CDR3 is made up of 14 amino acids. DNA for the CDR3: TGTGCCAGCAGCTTAAGCCTATCTGGAAACACCATATATTTT. Protein: CASSLSLSGNTIYF. Filled out from reference TRBV7-2 and TRBJ1-3, the complete variable domain reads GAGVSQSPSNKVTEKGKDVELRCDPISGHTALYWYRQSLGQGLEFLIYFQGNSAPDKSGLPSDRFSAERTGGSVSTLTIQRTQQEDSAVYLCASSLSLSGNTIYFGEGSWLTVV.

The chain joins TRBV27 to TRBJ1-3; D remains ambiguous. Germline-derived CDR1 and CDR2 are MNHEY and SMNVEV (reference sequence). V lost 3 bases, J lost 4 bases, and 13 bases lay in between. The CDR3 consists of 15 residues. The CDR3 DNA sequence: TGTGCCAGCAGTTTTCTTCCGGGAGCGGGAAACACCATATATTTT. Translation gives CASSFLPGAGNTIYF.

The V call is TRBV7-2, the J call TRBJ1-1; TRBD1 is a possible D gene (6 bases). The CDR3 is 14 amino acids. The germline V and J ends were trimmed by 2 bases and 5 bases, with 12 bases remaining between them. CDR1 and CDR2 from the germline V gene are SGHTA and FQGNSA. This CDR3 is CASSLLRGGTEAFF. Here the CDR3 DNA reads TGTGCCAGCAGCTTACTCAGGGGAGGGACTGAAGCTTTCTTT.

This clone was detected only a few times. The V and J genes are TRBV6-2 or TRBV6-3 and TRBJ1-6; the match to TRBD1 covers 8 bases. The trim removed 4 bases at V and 9 bases at J, leaving 5 bases unmatched. This CDR3 is built from 14 residues. The V gene's germline CDR1 is MNHEY and CDR2 SVGEGT. The CDR3 reads CASSSGQGRSPLHF. As DNA, the CDR3 is TGTGCCAGCAGTTCAGGACAGGGACGTTCACCCCTCCACTTT.

V and J are TRBV7-2 and TRBJ2-7; 7 bases map to TRBD1. In germline, CDR1 is SGHTA, CDR2 FQGNSA. Germline trimming cut 5 bases from V and 7 bases from J; bases unmatched to any gene: 14. The CDR3 sequence is 15 residues long. The CDR3 sequence is CASSRTGAAIGEQYF. The DNA for the CDR3 is TGTGCCAGCAGCCGTACAGGGGCCGCAATAGGAGAGCAGTACTTC.

This clone has only a few counts. J is TRBJ1-1 and V is TRBV21-1; the DNA was not compared with TRBD1, the D call given in the table. TRBV21-1 is given as a pseudogene. This CDR3 is built from 14 residues. The CDR3 is CACPKRRIRAEAFF. In DNA form, the CDR3 reads TGTGCCTGCCCTAAGAGGCGCATCAGGGCTGAAGCTTTCTTT.

The chain links TRBV7-2 to TRBJ2-1, with unresolved D. Trimming pared 4 bases from V and 9 bases from J, leaving 22 bases between. The length of the CDR3 is 16 residues. The germline gives CDR1 SGHTA, CDR2 FQGNSA. CDR3 in amino acids: CASSSRPARSGGEQFF. The CDR3, as DNA: TGTGCCAGCAGCTCCCGACCGGCTAGGAGTGGTGGTGAGCAGTTCTTC.